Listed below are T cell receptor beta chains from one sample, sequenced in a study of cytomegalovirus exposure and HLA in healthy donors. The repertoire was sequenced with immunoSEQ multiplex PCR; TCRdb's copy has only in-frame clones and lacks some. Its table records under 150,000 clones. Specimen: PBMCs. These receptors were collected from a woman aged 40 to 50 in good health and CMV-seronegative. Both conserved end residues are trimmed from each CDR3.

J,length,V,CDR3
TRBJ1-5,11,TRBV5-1,ASSFGGDQPQH
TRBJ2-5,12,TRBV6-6,ASSYSGRGETQY
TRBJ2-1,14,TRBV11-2,ASSLAPPSSYNEQF
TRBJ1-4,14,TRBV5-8,ASSLGASTTNEKLF
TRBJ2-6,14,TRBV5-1,ASSGAGVSGANVLT
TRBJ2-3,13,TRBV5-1,ASSLATGPSDTQY
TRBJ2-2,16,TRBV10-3,AISSRGTSGGATGELF
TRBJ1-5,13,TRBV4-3,ASSQETGVNQPQH
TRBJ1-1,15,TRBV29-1,SVDRPGTSAMNTEAF
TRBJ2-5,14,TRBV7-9,ASSLTGTGNQETQY
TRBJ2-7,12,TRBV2,ASSDLTGPGEQY
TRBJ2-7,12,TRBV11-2,ASTSGQTTYEQY
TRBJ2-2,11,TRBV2,ASSGDTGGELF
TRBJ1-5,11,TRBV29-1,SVESEGNQPQH
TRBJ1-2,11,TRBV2,ASQLGTGFGYT